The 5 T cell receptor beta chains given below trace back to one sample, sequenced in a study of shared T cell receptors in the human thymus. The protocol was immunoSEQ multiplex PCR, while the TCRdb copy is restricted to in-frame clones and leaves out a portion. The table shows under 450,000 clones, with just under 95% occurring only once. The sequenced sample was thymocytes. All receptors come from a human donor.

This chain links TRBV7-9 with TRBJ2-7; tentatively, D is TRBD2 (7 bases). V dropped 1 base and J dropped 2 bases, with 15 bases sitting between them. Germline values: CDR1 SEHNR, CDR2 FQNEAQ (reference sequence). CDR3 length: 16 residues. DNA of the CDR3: TGTGCCAGCAGCTTAGAGGGGGGGACCCTTCCCTACGAGCAGTACTTC. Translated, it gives CASSLEGGTLPYEQYF.

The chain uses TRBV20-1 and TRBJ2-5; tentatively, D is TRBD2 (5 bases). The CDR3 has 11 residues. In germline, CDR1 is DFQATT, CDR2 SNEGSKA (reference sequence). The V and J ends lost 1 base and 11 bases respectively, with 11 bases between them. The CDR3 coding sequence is TGCAGTGCTAGAGGAGGAGGTCGTCAGTACTTC. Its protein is CSARGGGRQYF.

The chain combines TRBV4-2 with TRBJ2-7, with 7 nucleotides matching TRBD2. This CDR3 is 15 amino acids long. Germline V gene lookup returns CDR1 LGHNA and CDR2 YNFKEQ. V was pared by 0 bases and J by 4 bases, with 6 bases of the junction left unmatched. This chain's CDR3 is CASSQELASSYEQYF. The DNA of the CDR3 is TGTGCCAGCAGCCAAGAACTAGCGAGCTCTTACGAGCAGTACTTC.

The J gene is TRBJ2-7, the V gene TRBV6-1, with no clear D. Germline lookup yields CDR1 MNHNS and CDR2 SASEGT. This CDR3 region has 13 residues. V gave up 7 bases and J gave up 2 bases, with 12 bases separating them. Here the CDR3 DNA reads TGTGCCAGCACGGCCCAGATGCCCTACGAGCAGTACTTC. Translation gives CASTAQMPYEQYF.

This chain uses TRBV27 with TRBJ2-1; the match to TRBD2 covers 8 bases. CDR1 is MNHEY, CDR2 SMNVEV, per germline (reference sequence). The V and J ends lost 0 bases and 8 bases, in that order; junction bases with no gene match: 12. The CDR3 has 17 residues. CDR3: CASSLSRTSWEVYEQFF. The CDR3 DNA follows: TGTGCCAGCAGTTTATCCCGGACTAGCTGGGAAGTCTATGAGCAGTTCTTC.